The clone carrying this T cell receptor beta chain has a single count. Its antigen is unknown. Clones were sequenced by immunoSEQ multiplex PCR, and TCRdb holds only the in-frame ones, with some missing. The data hold around 150,000 clones, with roughly nine tenths observed a single time. The data belong to a study of T cell responses to AZD1222 COVID-19 vaccine. General observations from the study: Mapped onto spike, vaccine-associated CD4 TCRs spanned it and were dominant at 160-218 and 743-854. The breadth and depth of Spike-specific TCRs increased once two AZD1222 doses had been given.

The CDR3 contains 14 residues. The germline V gene has CDR1 SGHAT and CDR2 FQNNGV. V lost 5 bases to trimming and J lost 5 bases; unmatched junction nucleotides: 8. The sequences come from peripheral blood, collected 28 days after the second dose of the MenACWY control vaccine. This sequence was found in an adult who received the MenACWY meningococcal vaccine as a control. The chain recombines TRBV11-2 with TRBJ2-5; 7 bases line up with TRBD1. The CDR3 here is CASSRDSAQETQYF. For the CDR3, the DNA is TGTGCCAGCAGCCGGGACAGTGCACAGGAGACCCAGTACTTC.